The sequence of this TCR beta chain was determined in a study of cytomegalovirus exposure and HLA in healthy donors. Findings and caveats of the study: The study assumed roughly uniform donor sequencing depth for presence/absence analyses.

Germline V gives CDR1 GTSNPN, CDR2 SVGIG (reference sequence). The CDR3 runs to 13 residues. V shed 2 bases and J 9 bases; nucleotides not matched to a gene: 6. The study ran its PCR with 60 Vbeta and 13 Jbeta primers. Measured with immunoSEQ multiplex PCR; TCRdb has only the in-frame clones, and not every one. The sample contains 200,000 to 250,000 clones, around 85% of which appear only once. As concerns this clone: What it binds is unknown.

The clonotype was recovered from a human donor in good health. Sample: PBMCs. The V call is TRBV30, the J call TRBJ2-1; 8 positions match TRBD2. CDR3 DNA sequence: TGTGCCTGGAGTCTTAGCGCGGGAGGTGAGCAGTTCTTC. This sequence encodes CAWSLSAGGEQFF.